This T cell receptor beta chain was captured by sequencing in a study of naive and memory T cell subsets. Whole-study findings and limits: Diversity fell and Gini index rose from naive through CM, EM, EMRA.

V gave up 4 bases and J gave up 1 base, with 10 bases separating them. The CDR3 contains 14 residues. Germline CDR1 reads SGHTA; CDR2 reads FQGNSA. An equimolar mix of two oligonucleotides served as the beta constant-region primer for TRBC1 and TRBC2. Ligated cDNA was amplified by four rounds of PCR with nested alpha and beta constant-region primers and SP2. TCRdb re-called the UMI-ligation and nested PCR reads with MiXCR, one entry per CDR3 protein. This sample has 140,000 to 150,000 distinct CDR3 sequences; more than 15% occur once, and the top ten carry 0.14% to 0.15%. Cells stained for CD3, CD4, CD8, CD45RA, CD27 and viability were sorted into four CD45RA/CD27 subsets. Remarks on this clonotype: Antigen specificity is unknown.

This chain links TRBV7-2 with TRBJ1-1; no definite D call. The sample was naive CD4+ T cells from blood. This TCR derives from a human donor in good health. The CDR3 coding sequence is TGTGCCAGCAGCTCCGGACGGACGAACACTGAAGCTTTCTTT. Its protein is CASSSGRTNTEAFF.